These 25 T cell receptor beta chains share one sample of origin, sequenced in a study of response to subunit inactivated influenza vaccine. TCRdb itself ran the RT-PCR reads through MiXCR, one entry per CDR3 protein. Of about 780,000 distinct CDR3 sequences in the sample, approximately 17% were seen once. This sample comprised PBMCs from blood, obtained more than 4 days after vaccination. The receptors shown here come from a man aged 50-59 years who received an inactivated influenza vaccine.

This clonotype came up a few times. The chain recombines TRBV10-3 with TRBJ2-4; possible D gene TRBD2, 6 bases. Germline V gene sequence: CDR1 ENHRY, CDR2 SYGVKD. The CDR3 spans 16 residues. V shed 3 bases and J shed 3 bases, with 15 bases lying between them. The CDR3 region has the DNA TGTGCCATCAGTGAACGCGGGATCTCAAACAAAAACATTCAGTACTTC. Protein sequence: CAISERGISNKNIQYF.

This clonotype was seen a handful of times. The V gene is TRBV29-1, the J gene TRBJ2-1; TRBD1 matches 12 bases. CDR1 and CDR2 from the germline V gene are SQVTM and ANQGSEA. The V gene end was trimmed by 3 bases and the J gene end by 11 bases; junction bases not matched to a gene: 8. The CDR3 consists of 14 residues. The DNA for the CDR3 is TGCAGCGTTGATCGGGGACAGGGGGCGCTTAAGCAGTTCTTC. It specifies CSVDRGQGALKQFF.

This clonotype was detected once. The chain is built from TRBV5-1 and TRBJ1-2; TRBD1 agrees at 9 bases. The trim removed 4 bases at V and 4 bases at J, leaving 5 bases unmatched. The length of the CDR3 is 14 residues. Germline loops: CDR1 SGHRS, CDR2 YFSETQ. The CDR3 bases are TGCGCCAGCAGCAATCTGGACAGGGGCTATGGCTACACCTTC. It yields the protein CASSNLDRGYGYTF.

The rearrangement joins TRBV6-2 or TRBV6-3 to TRBJ2-7, with D perhaps assigned TRBD1 or TRBD2 (5 bases each). The CDR3 loop spans 15 amino acids. The germline V gene has CDR1 MNHEY and CDR2 SVGEGT. V was clipped by 6 bases and J by 3 bases, with 18 bases between them. CDR3 residues: CASSDTGTPSYEQYF. DNA for the CDR3: TGTGCCAGCAGCGATACCGGGACGCCCAGCTACGAGCAGTACTTC.

This clonotype appeared a few times. This sequence joins TRBV7-2 and TRBJ1-1; no firm D call. Trimming cost V 4 bases and J 4 bases, with 13 bases left between them. The CDR3 covers 14 residues. The V gene's germline CDR1 is SGHTA and CDR2 FQGNSA. DNA for the CDR3: TGTGCCAGCAGCTGGACTTATCCGTCCACTGAAGCTTTCTTT. It specifies CASSWTYPSTEAFF.

In its sample, this clonotype was seen a few times. The rearrangement links TRBV7-2 to TRBJ2-5, with D perhaps TRBD2 (6 bases). Per germline, CDR1 SGHTA and CDR2 FQGNSA. The CDR3 spans 13 residues. V lost 7 bases and J lost 1, with 10 bases in between. This CDR3 reads CASNWRGQETQYF. In nucleotides, the CDR3 is TGTGCCAGCAACTGGCGGGGCCAAGAGACCCAGTACTTC.

This clonotype was counted at least ten times. The chain joins TRBV29-1 to TRBJ1-1; TRBD1 might be the D (6 bases). The CDR3 covers 11 residues. Deletions cut 6 bases from V and 6 bases from J, with 11 bases between. CDR1 and CDR2 from the germline V gene are SQVTM and ANQGSEA. The CDR3 sequence: CSVRGGSEAFF. The CDR3 nucleotides are TGCAGCGTGCGGGGGGGCTCTGAAGCTTTCTTT.

This clonotype was counted between two and nine times. V is TRBV5-6 and J is TRBJ1-2; D uncertain. From germline, CDR1 is SGHDT and CDR2 YYEEEE. The CDR3 length is 18 residues. V lost 1 base to trimming and J lost 6 bases, with 25 bases between them. CDR3 residues: CASSLYLRTSPIRHGYTF. DNA for the CDR3: TGTGCCAGCAGCTTGTATTTGCGGACCTCTCCTATCCGACATGGCTACACCTTC. Based on the CDR3 plus reference TRBV5-6 and TRBJ1-2, the full variable domain is DAGVTQSPTHLIKTRGQQVTLRCSPKSGHDTVSWYQQALGQGPQFIFQYYEEEERQRGNFPDRFSGHQFPNYSSELNVNALLLGDSALYLCASSLYLRTSPIRHGYTFGSGTRLTVV.

The chain couples TRBV29-1 to TRBJ2-2, with D possibly TRBD2 on 6 matching bases. Per germline, CDR1 SQVTM and CDR2 ANQGSEA. V lost 4 bases and J 6 bases, leaving 24 bases between the germline ends. This CDR3 comprises 17 residues. In DNA, the CDR3 is TGCAGCGTTGTGGGTATGGGAGGCGCTGGGATGGCCGGGGAGCTGTTTTTT. Translated: CSVVGMGGAGMAGELFF.

This clonotype was seen more than once but under ten times. The chain has TRBV10-3 and TRBJ2-3; D is unclear. The CDR3 runs 13 residues. The germline V gene has CDR1 ENHRY and CDR2 SYGVKD. V was clipped by 10 bases and J by 0 bases, with 11 bases between them. The chain's CDR3 is CATSLYSTDTQYF. CDR3 sequence (DNA): TGTGCCACCAGCTTGTACAGCACAGATACGCAGTATTTT.

The V call is TRBV4-1, the J call TRBJ2-7; the match to TRBD1 covers 12 bases. In germline, CDR1 is MGHRA, CDR2 YSYEKL. The CDR3 length is 16 residues. V gave up 4 bases and J gave up 3 bases; unmatched junction bases: 7. For the CDR3, the DNA is TGCGCCAGCAGCCCGGGACAGGGGGCCGGAGGCTACGAGCAGTACTTC. It translates to CASSPGQGAGGYEQYF.

V gene TRBV5-6 combines with J gene TRBJ2-4; a weak D match, TRBD2 (5 bases). Germline-derived CDR1 and CDR2 are SGHDT and YYEEEE. V lost 0 bases, J lost 0 bases, and 13 bases lay in between. This CDR3 has 17 amino acids. The chain's CDR3 is CASSLAAAGRAKNIQYF. For the CDR3, the DNA is TGTGCCAGCAGCTTGGCAGCGGCGGGCCGAGCCAAAAACATTCAGTACTTC.

There are many counts of this clonotype. CDR3 sequence reads: CASSGNTDTQYF. CDR3 nucleotide sequence: TGTGCCAGCAGCGGAAACACAGATACGCAGTATTTT. The rearrangement joins TRBV12-3 or TRBV12-4 to TRBJ2-3; no clear D gene. This CDR3 spans 12 amino acids. With 6 bases removed from V and 2 bases from J, the gap between germline ends came to 6 bases.

The genes are TRBV7-7 and TRBJ2-2; possibly TRBD1 or TRBD2 for D (5 bases each). The CDR3 totals 13 residues. V gave up 3 bases and J gave up 8 bases, with 10 bases separating them. Germline values: CDR1 SSHAT, CDR2 FNYEAQ (reference sequence). The CDR3 protein is CASSLDGGGELFF. CDR3 DNA sequence: TGTGCCAGCAGCTTGGATGGGGGAGGGGAGCTGTTTTTT. Complete variable domain (other parts from reference TRBV7-7 and TRBJ2-2): GAGVSQSPRYKVTKRGQDVTLRCDPISSHATLYWYQQALGQGPEFLTYFNYEAQPDKSGLPSDRFSAERPEGSISTLTIQRTEQRDSAMYRCASSLDGGGELFFGEGSRLTVL.

This clonotype was counted a single time. The chain joins TRBV10-1 to TRBJ2-1, with TRBD2 matching over 10 bases. The CDR3 has 14 amino acids. Germline trimming cut 8 bases from V and 7 bases from J; bases unmatched to any gene: 8. Germline CDR1 is WNHNN and CDR2 is SYGVQD (reference sequence). The CDR3: CASGRAGGRNEQFF. Here the CDR3 DNA reads TGCGCCAGCGGTCGAGCGGGGGGGCGGAATGAGCAGTTCTTC.

This clonotype has at least ten counts. V usage is TRBV6-5 and J usage is TRBJ1-5; the match to TRBD1 covers 9 bases. V lost 2 bases to trimming and J lost 10 bases; unmatched junction nucleotides: 9. CDR3 length equals 15 residues. CDR1 and CDR2 (germline): MNHEY, SVGAGI. This CDR3 is CASSYTNPGQGPQHF. CDR3 bases: TGTGCCAGCAGTTACACAAATCCGGGACAGGGTCCCCAGCATTTT.

A note on this clonotype: A junction end diverges from the germline sequence, so it may reflect a read error. This rearrangement joins TRBV5-1 to TRBJ2-1, with TRBD1 identical over 11 bases. Germline CDR1 SGHRS, CDR2 YFSETQ. The CDR3 loop spans 16 amino acids. DNA for the CDR3: TGCGCCAGCAGCCTCCGGACAGGGGGCACTGACAATGAGCAGCTCTTC. Amino acid sequence: CASSLRTGGTDNEQLF.

This clonotype was seen a handful of times. V is TRBV7-8 and J is TRBJ1-1; D is uncertain. The CDR3 is made up of 13 amino acids. V lost 7 bases and J 7 bases, leaving 16 bases between the germline ends. Germline lookup yields CDR1 SGHVS and CDR2 FQNEAQ. The CDR3, as DNA: TGTGCCAGCACCGCGATCCGGTCAAGTGAAGCTTTCTTT. This encodes CASTAIRSSEAFF.

The rearrangement links TRBV5-1 to TRBJ2-5; tentative D call: TRBD1 (6 bases). Between the trimmed V and J ends, which lost 5 bases and 0 bases, there was a span of 17 bases. This CDR3 spans 16 amino acids. The V gene's germline CDR1 is SGHRS and CDR2 YFSETQ. The CDR3 loop reads CASRKQGTLYQETQYF. Written as DNA, the CDR3 is TGCGCCAGCAGGAAACAGGGTACCTTGTACCAAGAGACCCAGTACTTC.

The chain couples TRBV7-9 to TRBJ2-1, with D possibly being TRBD2 (6 bases). In germline, CDR1 is SEHNR, CDR2 FQNEAQ (reference sequence). There are 16 residues in the CDR3. V was trimmed by 0 bases and J by 4 bases, leaving 13 bases between them. The CDR3 sequence: CASSLAAGRDYNEQFF. DNA for the CDR3: TGTGCCAGCAGCTTAGCGGCGGGGCGGGATTACAATGAGCAGTTCTTC.

This clonotype has ten or more counts. The rearrangement links TRBV20-1 to TRBJ2-1; the D gene is possibly TRBD2 (6 bases). Germline lookup yields CDR1 DFQATT and CDR2 SNEGSKA (reference sequence). This CDR3 is built from 17 residues. The V end was cut by 1 base, the J end by 5 bases, with 21 bases between. The CDR3 DNA is TGCAGTGCTAGAGCGCGGGGAGATATCCGCCGGGACAATGAGCAGTTCTTC. This encodes CSARARGDIRRDNEQFF.

In its sample, this clonotype was seen a few times. The chain carries TRBV24-1 and TRBJ2-7, with 8 bases identical to TRBD1. The germline CDR1 and CDR2 sequences are KGHDR and SFDVKD. This CDR3 region has 16 residues. With V trimmed by 1 base and J by 1 base, 5 bases remained unmatched. CDR3 sequence: CATSDFPGQVSYEQYF. CDR3 coding DNA: TGTGCCACCAGTGATTTTCCGGGACAGGTTTCCTACGAGCAGTACTTC.

J is TRBJ2-1 and V is TRBV29-1; tentative D call: TRBD2 (6 bases). Trimming stripped 3 bases from V and 0 bases from J, with 12 bases between. This CDR3 is 15 amino acids long. Per the germline V gene, CDR1 is SQVTM and CDR2 is ANQGSEA. The CDR3 protein is CSVDGRTSSYNEQFF. The CDR3, as DNA: TGCAGCGTTGATGGGAGGACGAGCTCCTACAATGAGCAGTTCTTC.

This clonotype was picked up a small number of times. The V and J genes are TRBV12-3 or TRBV12-4 and TRBJ1-2; possibly TRBD1 for D (5 bases). V lost 5 bases, J lost 3 bases, and 16 bases lay in between. The CDR3 is 15 amino acids. The CDR3 loop is CASSPRDGWYYGYTF. In nucleotides, the CDR3 is TGTGCCAGCAGTCCGCGGGACGGATGGTACTATGGCTACACCTTC.

This clonotype was observed many times. The chain employs TRBV29-1 and TRBJ2-3; D unresolved. There are 14 residues in the CDR3. Trimming took off 4 bases at V and 2 bases at J, with 13 bases between the two ends. Germline V gene data show CDR1 as SQVTM and CDR2 as ANQGSEA. The CDR3 sequence: CSVVGPTTTDTQYF. The CDR3 DNA follows: TGCAGCGTTGTTGGGCCAACAACCACAGATACGCAGTATTTT.